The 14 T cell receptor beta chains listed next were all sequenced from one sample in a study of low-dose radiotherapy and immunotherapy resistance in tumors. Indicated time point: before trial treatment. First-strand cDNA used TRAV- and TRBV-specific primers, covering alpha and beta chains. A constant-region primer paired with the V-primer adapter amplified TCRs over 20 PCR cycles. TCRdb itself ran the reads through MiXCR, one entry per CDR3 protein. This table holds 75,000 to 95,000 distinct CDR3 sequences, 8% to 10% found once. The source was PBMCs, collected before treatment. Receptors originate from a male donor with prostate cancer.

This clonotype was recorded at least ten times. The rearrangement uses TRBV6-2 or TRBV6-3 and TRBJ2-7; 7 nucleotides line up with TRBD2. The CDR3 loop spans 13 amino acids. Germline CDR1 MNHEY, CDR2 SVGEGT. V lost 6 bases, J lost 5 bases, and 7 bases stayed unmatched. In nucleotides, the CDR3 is TGTGCCAGCAGCTGGGGGGGAATCGACGAGCAGTACTTC. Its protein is CASSWGGIDEQYF.

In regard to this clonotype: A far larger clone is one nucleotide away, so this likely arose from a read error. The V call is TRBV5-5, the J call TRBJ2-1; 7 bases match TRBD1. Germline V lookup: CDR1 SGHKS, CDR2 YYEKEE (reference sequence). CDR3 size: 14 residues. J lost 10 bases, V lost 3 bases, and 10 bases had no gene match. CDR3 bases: TGTGCCAGCAGCTCACGACAGGGCCCCTACGAGCAGTTCTTC. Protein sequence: CASSSRQGPYEQFF.

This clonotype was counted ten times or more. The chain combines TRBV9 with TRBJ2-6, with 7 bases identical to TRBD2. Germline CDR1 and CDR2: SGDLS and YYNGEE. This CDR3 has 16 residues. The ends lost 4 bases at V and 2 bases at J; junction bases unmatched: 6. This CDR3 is CASSPGRGAGANVLTF. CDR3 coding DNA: TGTGCCAGCAGCCCAGGGAGGGGAGCTGGGGCCAACGTCCTGACTTTC.

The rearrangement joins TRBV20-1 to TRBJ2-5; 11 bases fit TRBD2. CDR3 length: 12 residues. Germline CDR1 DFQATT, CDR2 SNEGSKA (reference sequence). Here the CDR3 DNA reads TGCAGCATACTAGCGGGAGTAGAGACCCAGTACTTC. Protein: CSILAGVETQYF.

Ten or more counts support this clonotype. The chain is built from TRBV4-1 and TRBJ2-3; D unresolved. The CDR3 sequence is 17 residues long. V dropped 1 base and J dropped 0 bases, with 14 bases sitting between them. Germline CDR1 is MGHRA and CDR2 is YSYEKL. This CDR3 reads CASSQGPGRLSTDTQYF. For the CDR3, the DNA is TGCGCCAGCAGCCAAGGTCCAGGTCGATTGAGCACAGATACGCAGTATTTT.

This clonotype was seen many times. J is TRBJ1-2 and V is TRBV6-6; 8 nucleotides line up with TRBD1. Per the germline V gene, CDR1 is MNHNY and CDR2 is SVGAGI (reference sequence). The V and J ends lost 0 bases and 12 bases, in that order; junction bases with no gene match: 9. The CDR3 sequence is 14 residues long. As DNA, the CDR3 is TGTGCCAGCAGTTACTCCCAGGACAGGGTTACCCACACCTTC. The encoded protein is CASSYSQDRVTHTF.

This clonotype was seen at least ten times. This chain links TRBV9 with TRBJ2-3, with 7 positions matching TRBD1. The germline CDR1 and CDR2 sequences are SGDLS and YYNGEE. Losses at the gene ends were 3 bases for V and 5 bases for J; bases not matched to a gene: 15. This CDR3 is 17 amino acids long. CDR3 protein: CASSGAPSRPGGDTQYF. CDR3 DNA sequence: TGTGCCAGCAGCGGAGCCCCCTCCCGCCCAGGGGGAGATACGCAGTATTTT.

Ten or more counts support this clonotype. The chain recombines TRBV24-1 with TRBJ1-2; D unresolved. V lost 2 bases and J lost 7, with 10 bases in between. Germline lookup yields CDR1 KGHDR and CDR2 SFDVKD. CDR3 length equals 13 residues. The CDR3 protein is CATSDWGMSGYTF. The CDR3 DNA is TGTGCCACCAGTGATTGGGGAATGTCTGGCTACACCTTC.

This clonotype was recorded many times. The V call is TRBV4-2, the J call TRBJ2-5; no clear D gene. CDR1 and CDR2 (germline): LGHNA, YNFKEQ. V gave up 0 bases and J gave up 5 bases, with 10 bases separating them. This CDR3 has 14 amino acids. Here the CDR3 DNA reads TGTGCCAGCAGCCAAGAAGGTTTGAGGGAGACCCAGTACTTC. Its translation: CASSQEGLRETQYF.

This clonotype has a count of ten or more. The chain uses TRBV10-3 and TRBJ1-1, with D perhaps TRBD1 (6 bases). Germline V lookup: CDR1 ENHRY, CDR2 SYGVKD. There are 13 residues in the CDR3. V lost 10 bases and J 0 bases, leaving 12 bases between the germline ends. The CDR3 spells CATTTGMNTEAFF. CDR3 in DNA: TGTGCCACGACCACAGGGATGAACACTGAAGCTTTCTTT.

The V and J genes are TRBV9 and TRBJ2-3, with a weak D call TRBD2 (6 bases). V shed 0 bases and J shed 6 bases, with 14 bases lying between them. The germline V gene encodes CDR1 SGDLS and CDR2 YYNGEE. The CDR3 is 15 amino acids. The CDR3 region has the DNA TGTGCCAGCAGCGTAGGCGGGATAGGGGCCGATACGCAGTATTTT. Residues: CASSVGGIGADTQYF.

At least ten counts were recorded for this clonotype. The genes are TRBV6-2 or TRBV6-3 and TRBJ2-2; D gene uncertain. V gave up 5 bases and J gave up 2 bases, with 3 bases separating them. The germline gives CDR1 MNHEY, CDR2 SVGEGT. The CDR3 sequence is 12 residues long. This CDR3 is CASSPNTGELFF. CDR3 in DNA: TGTGCCAGCAGTCCCAACACCGGGGAGCTGTTTTTT.

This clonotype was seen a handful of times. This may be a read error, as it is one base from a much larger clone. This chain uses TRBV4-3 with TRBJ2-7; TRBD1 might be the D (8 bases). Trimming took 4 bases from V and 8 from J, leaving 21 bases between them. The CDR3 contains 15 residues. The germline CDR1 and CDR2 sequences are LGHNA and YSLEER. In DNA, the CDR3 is TGCGCCAGCAGCCTTACCACAGGGGGGGCTTACAAGCAGTACTTC. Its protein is CASSLTTGGAYKQYF.

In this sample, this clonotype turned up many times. The DNA for the CDR3 is TGTGCCAGCAGCTCCATCGGGGAGCTGTTTTTT. It yields the protein CASSSIGELFF. This rearrangement joins TRBV6-5 to TRBJ2-2; D unclear. Germline V gene data show CDR1 as MNHEY and CDR2 as SVGAGI. V was clipped by 6 bases and J by 7 bases, with 6 bases between them. CDR3 length: 11 residues.